These T cell receptor beta chains were read from a single sample in a study of T cell responses to AZD1222 COVID-19 vaccine. TCRdb's table, derived via immunoSEQ multiplex PCR, lists solely in-frame clones and lacks some. Its clone listing holds about 140,000 clones. Material for sequencing was peripheral blood. The receptors originated from an adult in good health. Each CDR3 is given with its conserved first and last residue. D genes are given only for firm matches.

D: .
J: TRBJ1-5
V: TRBV5-5
CDR3: CASSWEGIAGNQPQHF
DNA: TGTGCCAGCAGCTGGGAGGGAATAGCTGGCAATCAGCCCCAGCATTTT

D: .
J: TRBJ1-6
V: TRBV5-1
CDR3: CASSLAAGLTYNSPLHF
DNA: TGCGCCAGCAGCTTGGCCGCGGGGCTAACCTATAATTCACCCCTCCACTTT

D: .
J: TRBJ1-3
V: TRBV3-1/TRBV3-2
CDR3: CASSQSSPGNTIYF
DNA: TGTGCCAGCAGCCAATCGTCGCCTGGAAACACCATATATTTT

D: TRBD1
J: TRBJ1-4
V: TRBV5-8
CDR3: CASSTERQGYGEKLFF
DNA: TGTGCCAGCAGCACCGAACGACAGGGCTATGGTGAAAAACTGTTTTTT

D: .
J: TRBJ1-2
V: TRBV27
CDR3: CASSHNQGGSYTF
DNA: TGTGCCAGCAGCCACAACCAGGGAGGAAGCTACACCTTC

D: TRBD1
J: TRBJ1-6
V: TRBV5-1
CDR3: CASSWTGQGNSPLHF
DNA: TGCGCCAGCAGCTGGACAGGACAGGGGAATTCACCCCTCCACTTT

D: .
J: TRBJ1-2
V: TRBV2
CDR3: CATRYRTENGYTF
DNA: TGTGCCACCAGATACCGGACGGAGAATGGCTACACCTTC

D: .
J: TRBJ1-5
V: TRBV5-4
CDR3: CASSQGGQGQPQHF
DNA: TGTGCCAGCAGCCAGGGAGGTCAGGGTCAGCCCCAGCATTTT

D: TRBD2
J: TRBJ2-1
V: TRBV19
CDR3: CASSASGGVYNEQFF
DNA: TGTGCCAGTAGTGCCAGCGGGGGGGTGTATAATGAGCAGTTCTTC

D: TRBD1
J: TRBJ1-5
V: TRBV9
CDR3: CASSVVDRGWQPQHF
DNA: TGTGCCAGCAGCGTAGTGGACAGGGGTTGGCAGCCCCAGCATTTT

D: .
J: TRBJ1-6
V: TRBV30
CDR3: CAWSVPLSSYNSPLHF
DNA: TGTGCCTGGAGTGTACCGTTAAGCTCCTATAATTCACCCCTCCACTTT

D: .
J: TRBJ2-7
V: TRBV5-1
CDR3: CASSLEGVSYEQYF
DNA: TGCGCCAGCAGCTTGGAGGGAGTCTCCTACGAGCAGTACTTC

D: TRBD1
J: TRBJ1-1
V: TRBV5-5
CDR3: CASSVQGINTEAFF
DNA: TGTGCCAGCAGCGTACAGGGGATTAACACTGAAGCTTTCTTT

D: .
J: TRBJ1-5
V: TRBV6-2/TRBV6-3
CDR3: CASSLGLVDNQPQHF
DNA: TGTGCCAGCAGCCTTGGCTTGGTTGACAATCAGCCCCAGCATTTT

D: .
J: TRBJ1-5
V: TRBV6-1
CDR3: CASSEIRRDRVRPQHF
DNA: TGTGCCAGCAGTGAAATTAGGAGGGATAGAGTTCGACCCCAGCATTTT

D: TRBD2
J: TRBJ2-1
V: TRBV19
CDR3: CASTAGGHFDEQFF
DNA: TGTGCCAGTACAGCGGGGGGCCACTTCGATGAGCAGTTCTTC

D: .
J: TRBJ1-4
V: TRBV6-6
CDR3: CASSYPSGNEKLFF
DNA: TGTGCCAGCAGTTACCCGTCAGGGAATGAAAAACTGTTTTTT

D: .
J: TRBJ2-7
V: TRBV2
CDR3: CASSAAGSRNYEQYF
DNA: TGTGCCAGCAGTGCTGCCGGGAGCCGAAACTACGAGCAGTACTTC

D: .
J: TRBJ2-1
V: TRBV2
CDR3: CASSELGGGSYNEQFF
DNA: TGTGCCAGCAGTGAACTTGGAGGGGGCTCCTACAATGAGCAGTTCTTC

D: .
J: TRBJ1-5
V: TRBV6-5
CDR3: CASTNGGSNQPQHF
DNA: TGTGCCAGCACCAATGGGGGGTCCAATCAGCCCCAGCATTTT

D: .
J: TRBJ2-1
V: TRBV18
CDR3: CASSPSSFGGYEQFF
DNA: TGTGCCAGCTCACCCTCTAGTTTTGGGGGTTATGAGCAGTTCTTC

D: .
J: TRBJ1-1
V: TRBV18
CDR3: CASSLLGTLNTEAFF
DNA: TGTGCCAGCTCACTACTAGGGACTCTGAACACTGAAGCTTTCTTT

D: .
J: TRBJ1-5
V: TRBV6-6
CDR3: CASSYGRNQPQHF
DNA: TGTGCCAGCAGTTACGGGAGGAATCAGCCCCAGCATTTT

D: .
J: TRBJ2-7
V: TRBV7-2
CDR3: CASSLEAWGEQYF
DNA: TGTGCCAGCAGCTTAGAGGCCTGGGGCGAGCAGTACTTC

D: .
J: TRBJ1-5
V: TRBV6-1
CDR3: CASSEAPGRQPQHF
DNA: TGTGCCAGCAGTGAAGCGCCGGGCCGGCAGCCCCAGCATTTT

D: TRBD1
J: TRBJ2-1
V: TRBV4-3
CDR3: CASSLRQGASYNEQFF
DNA: TGCGCCAGCAGCCTTAGACAGGGGGCTTCGTACAATGAGCAGTTCTTC

D: .
J: TRBJ1-3
V: TRBV7-9
CDR3: CASSSQQGVFGNTIYF
DNA: TGTGCCAGCAGCTCTCAACAGGGAGTCTTTGGAAACACCATATATTTT

D: TRBD2
J: TRBJ2-3
V: TRBV6-2/TRBV6-3
CDR3: CASSYGAGADTQYF
DNA: TGTGCCAGCAGTTATGGCGCGGGGGCAGATACGCAGTATTTT

D: .
J: TRBJ2-3
V: TRBV27
CDR3: CASSPWGHTDTQYF
DNA: TGTGCCAGCAGTCCCTGGGGGCACACAGATACGCAGTATTTT

D: TRBD2
J: TRBJ2-1
V: TRBV4-1
CDR3: CASSQRRLAGGLSSYNEQFF
DNA: TGCGCCAGCAGCCAGCGCAGACTAGCGGGGGGCCTAAGCTCCTACAATGAGCAGTTCTTC

D: TRBD1
J: TRBJ1-1
V: TRBV7-2
CDR3: CASSLQGARTEAFF
DNA: TGTGCCAGCAGCCTACAGGGGGCTAGGACTGAAGCTTTCTTT

D: TRBD1
J: TRBJ2-7
V: TRBV6-5
CDR3: CASRTGDYEQYF
DNA: TGTGCCAGCAGGACAGGGGACTACGAGCAGTACTTC

D: .
J: TRBJ1-2
V: TRBV11-2
CDR3: CASSFSGTNYGYTF
DNA: TGTGCCAGCAGCTTTTCAGGGACTAACTATGGCTACACCTTC

D: .
J: TRBJ1-1
V: TRBV18
CDR3: CASSPKQLLLNTEAFF
DNA: TGTGCCAGCTCACCGAAACAGCTACTACTGAACACTGAAGCTTTCTTT

D: .
J: TRBJ1-5
V: TRBV27
CDR3: CASSLMAGANQPQHF
DNA: TGTGCCAGCAGTTTAATGGCAGGGGCCAATCAGCCCCAGCATTTT

D: TRBD1
J: TRBJ1-2
V: TRBV5-1
CDR3: CASSRGQGGYGYTF
DNA: TGCGCCAGCAGTCGGGGACAGGGAGGCTATGGCTACACCTTC

D: .
J: TRBJ2-7
V: TRBV6-1
CDR3: CASSEGTVGLGRQYF
DNA: TGTGCCAGCAGTGAGGGGACGGTAGGCTTGGGGAGGCAGTACTTC

D: .
J: TRBJ1-5
V: TRBV12-3/TRBV12-4
CDR3: CASSSESNQPQHF
DNA: TGTGCCAGCAGTTCGGAATCCAATCAGCCCCAGCATTTT

D: TRBD1
J: TRBJ1-1
V: TRBV6-5
CDR3: CASSLTGGTEAFF
DNA: TGTGCCAGCAGCCTGACAGGGGGCACTGAAGCTTTCTTT

D: .
J: TRBJ1-3
V: TRBV18
CDR3: CASSPPVRGGDTIYF
DNA: TGTGCCAGCTCACCACCGGTTCGGGGAGGAGACACCATATATTTT

D: .
J: TRBJ2-3
V: TRBV2
CDR3: CASRGDFSTDTQYF
DNA: TGTGCCAGCAGGGGGGACTTCAGCACAGATACGCAGTATTTT

D: .
J: TRBJ1-4
V: TRBV9
CDR3: CASSVSGPATGEKLFF
DNA: TGTGCCAGCAGCGTGTCAGGGCCGGCCACGGGTGAAAAACTGTTTTTT

D: .
J: TRBJ2-7
V: TRBV3-1/TRBV3-2
CDR3: CASSQPGRDEQYF
DNA: TGTGCCAGCAGCCAACCCGGACGGGACGAGCAGTACTTC

D: .
J: TRBJ1-3
V: TRBV11-2
CDR3: CASSLIYYSGNTIYF
DNA: TGTGCCAGCAGCTTAATCTACTACTCGGGAAACACCATATATTTT

D: TRBD2
J: TRBJ2-5
V: TRBV29-1
CDR3: CSVLGGQETQYF
DNA: TGCAGCGTTTTGGGGGGGCAAGAGACCCAGTACTTC